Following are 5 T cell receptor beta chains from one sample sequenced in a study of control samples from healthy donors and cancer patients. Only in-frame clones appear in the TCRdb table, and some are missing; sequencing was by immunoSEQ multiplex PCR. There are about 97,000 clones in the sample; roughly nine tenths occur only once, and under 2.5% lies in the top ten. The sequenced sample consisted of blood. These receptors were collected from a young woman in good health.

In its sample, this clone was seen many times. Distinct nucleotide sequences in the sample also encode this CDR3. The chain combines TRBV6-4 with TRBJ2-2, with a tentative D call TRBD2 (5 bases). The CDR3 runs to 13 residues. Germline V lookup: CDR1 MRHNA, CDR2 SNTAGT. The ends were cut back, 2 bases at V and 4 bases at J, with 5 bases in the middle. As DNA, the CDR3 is TGTGCCAGCAGTGACACTAGCACCGGGGAGCTGTTTTTT. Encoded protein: CASSDTSTGELFF.

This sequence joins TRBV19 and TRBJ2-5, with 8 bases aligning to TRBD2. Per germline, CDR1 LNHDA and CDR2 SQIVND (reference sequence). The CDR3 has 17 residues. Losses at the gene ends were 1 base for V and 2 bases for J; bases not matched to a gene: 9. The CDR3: CASSIGSLAGEQETQYF. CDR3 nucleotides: TGTGCCAGTAGTATAGGTAGTCTAGCGGGTGAGCAAGAGACCCAGTACTTC.

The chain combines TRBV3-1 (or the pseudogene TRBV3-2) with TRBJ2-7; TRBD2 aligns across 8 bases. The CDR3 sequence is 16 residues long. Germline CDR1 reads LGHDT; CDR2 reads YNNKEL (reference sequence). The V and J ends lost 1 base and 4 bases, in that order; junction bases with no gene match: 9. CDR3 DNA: TGTGCCAGCAGCCAAGTCCCCGCGGGAGGTAGATACGAGCAGTACTTC. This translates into CASSQVPAGGRYEQYF.

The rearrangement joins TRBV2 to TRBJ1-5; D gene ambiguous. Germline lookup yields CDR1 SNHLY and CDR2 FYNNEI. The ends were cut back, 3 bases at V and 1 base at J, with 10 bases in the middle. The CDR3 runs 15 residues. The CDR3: CASSDGLESNQPQHF. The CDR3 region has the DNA TGTGCCAGCAGTGACGGGCTGGAGAGCAATCAGCCCCAGCATTTT. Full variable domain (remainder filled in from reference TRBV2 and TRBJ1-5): EPEVTQTPSHQVTQMGQEVILRCVPISNHLYFYWYRQILGQKVEFLVSFYNNEISEKSEIFDDQFSVERPDGSNFTLKIRSTKLEDSAMYFCASSDGLESNQPQHFGDGTRLSIL.

In nucleotides, the CDR3 is TGTGCCAATTTCCCTCCGGGACAGGGACCTGAAGCTTTCTTT. This encodes CANFPPGQGPEAFF. The chain joins TRBV21-1 to TRBJ1-1; the tabulated D call, TRBD1, remains unverified against the DNA. TRBV21-1 is flagged as a pseudogene. This CDR3 region has 14 residues.